Below are 8 T cell receptor beta chains sequenced from a single sample in a study of blood T cell repertoires in COVID-19 (dated by TCRdb to between 2020 and 2021). Libraries came from the immunoSEQ multiplex PCR assay. Here the immuneACCESS table is served through TCRdb, limited to in-frame sequences with V and J called. Missing clones are a known gap in these copies; in checked studies unresolved V genes cover under half, and the rest lacks a known reason. This sample lists approximately 190,000 clones; less than 90% were detected once. The ten largest clones take up 3.2% of the sample. The material sequenced was PBMCs or T cells enriched from blood (not recorded which). These receptor sequences come from a woman in her thirties who had been exposed to COVID-19.

CDR3 bases: TGTGCCAGTTGCCCCCGGCTAGCGGGGGACAATGAGCAGTTCTTC. Translation: CASCPRLAGDNEQFF. This chain joins TRBV19 and TRBJ2-1; 10 bases agree with TRBD2. Germline V gene sequence: CDR1 LNHDA, CDR2 SQIVND (reference sequence). CDR3 size: 15 residues. After removal of 8 bases from V and 5 bases from J, the junction contained 9 bases not matched to a gene.

This clone showed up just a few times. V gene TRBV4-2 combines with J gene TRBJ2-7; D is unclear. Per the germline V gene, CDR1 is LGHNA and CDR2 is YNFKEQ. The CDR3 extends over 13 amino acids. With 1 base removed from V and 4 bases from J, the gap between germline ends came to 8 bases. The CDR3 sequence is CASSQVEWYEQYF. The CDR3 region has the DNA TGTGCCAGCAGCCAAGTGGAGTGGTACGAGCAGTACTTC.

The rearrangement joins TRBV5-5 to TRBJ1-4; the D gene is possibly TRBD1 (6 bases). Deletions cut 0 bases from V and 6 bases from J, with 12 bases between. Germline CDR1 reads SGHKS; CDR2 reads YYEKEE (reference sequence). CDR3 length equals 15 residues. In nucleotides, the CDR3 is TGTGCCAGCAGCTTGGCGGGCAGACAGGATGAAAAACTGTTTTTT. Translated, it gives CASSLAGRQDEKLFF.

The chain uses TRBV11-2 and TRBJ1-6, with a weak D call TRBD1 (5 bases). This CDR3 contains 14 residues. Trimming pared 2 bases from V and 11 bases from J, leaving 13 bases between. Germline CDR1 is SGHAT and CDR2 is FQNNGV. CDR3 in DNA: TGTGCCAGCAGCTTATATGTAGGGGAGGCACCCCTCCACTTT. As protein: CASSLYVGEAPLHF.

The chain uses TRBV19 and TRBJ1-5; 8 positions agree with TRBD1. Germline CDR1 and CDR2: LNHDA and SQIVND (reference sequence). The CDR3 sequence is 14 residues long. Trimming took 6 bases from V and 5 from J; bases not matched to a gene: 6. CDR3 coding DNA: TGTGCCAGTAGACACAGGGGGTCACATCAGCCCCAGCATTTT. Its protein is CASRHRGSHQPQHF.

The chain is built from TRBV19 and TRBJ1-5; 8 bases match TRBD1. This CDR3 contains 13 residues. The germline V gene has CDR1 LNHDA and CDR2 SQIVND (reference sequence). V lost 9 bases to trimming and J lost 4 bases; unmatched junction nucleotides: 5. CDR3 coding DNA: TGTGCCAGCAGGACAGGGATTAATCAGCCCCAGCATTTT. Its translation: CASRTGINQPQHF.

The V gene is TRBV15, the J gene TRBJ1-5, with a tentative D call TRBD1 (6 bases). V was trimmed by 4 bases and J by 5 bases, leaving 18 bases between them. Germline CDR1 and CDR2: LNHNV and YYDKDF (reference sequence). The CDR3 extends over 16 amino acids. The CDR3 DNA follows: TGTGCCACCAGCAAGGGACAAGTGATCGGGCATCAGCCCCAGCATTTT. This encodes CATSKGQVIGHQPQHF.

Turning to this clone: Other DNA sequences of this sample code for an identical CDR3. The chain couples TRBV3-1 (or the pseudogene TRBV3-2) to TRBJ1-1, with D perhaps TRBD1 (6 bases). Trimming shortened V by 4 bases and J by 1 base, and 7 bases separated the two germline ends. The germline V gene has CDR1 LGHDT and CDR2 YNNKEL (reference sequence). The CDR3 loop spans 13 amino acids. The CDR3 coding sequence is TGTGCCAGCAGCCTCAGGGGGAACACTGAAGCTTTCTTT. The encoded protein is CASSLRGNTEAFF.